This T cell receptor (beta chain) was retrieved from a study of CD8 T cells in ankylosing spondylitis. As for this clonotype: Its antigen remains unidentified.

Overall study findings and caveats: Earlier work had already found some motif variants in reactive arthritis synovial fluid and blood. A motif of roughly 8 highly homologous TCR beta variants was seen as apparently characteristic of ankylosing spondylitis blood. A CD8+ phenotype characterized the disease-linked clones, which were relatively rare in peripheral blood.

The TCR beta libraries were generated through quantitative 5'-RACE incorporating molecular barcodes. MiXCR, applied by TCRdb to the 5' RACE reads, yields one record per CDR3 protein. The sample lists 100,000 to 150,000 distinct CDR3 sequences; about a sixth were seen once. Germline V gives CDR1 SGHDT, CDR2 YYEEEE. CDR3 length: 14 amino acids. V was pared by 4 bases and J by 2 bases, with 13 bases between. This chain links TRBV5-6 with TRBJ2-7, with D perhaps matching TRBD2 (5 bases). This clonotype was sampled from a male donor with ankylosing spondylitis. Sequencing used blood, either unsorted or a sorted T cell fraction (not recorded which). As DNA, the CDR3 is TGTGCCAGCAGCGCCGGACGGGGTACCTACGAGCAGTACTTC. This gives the protein CASSAGRGTYEQYF. Combining the CDR3 with reference TRBV5-6 and TRBJ2-7 gives the whole variable domain DAGVTQSPTHLIKTRGQQVTLRCSPKSGHDTVSWYQQALGQGPQFIFQYYEEEERQRGNFPDRFSGHQFPNYSSELNVNALLLGDSALYLCASSAGRGTYEQYFGPGTRLTVT.